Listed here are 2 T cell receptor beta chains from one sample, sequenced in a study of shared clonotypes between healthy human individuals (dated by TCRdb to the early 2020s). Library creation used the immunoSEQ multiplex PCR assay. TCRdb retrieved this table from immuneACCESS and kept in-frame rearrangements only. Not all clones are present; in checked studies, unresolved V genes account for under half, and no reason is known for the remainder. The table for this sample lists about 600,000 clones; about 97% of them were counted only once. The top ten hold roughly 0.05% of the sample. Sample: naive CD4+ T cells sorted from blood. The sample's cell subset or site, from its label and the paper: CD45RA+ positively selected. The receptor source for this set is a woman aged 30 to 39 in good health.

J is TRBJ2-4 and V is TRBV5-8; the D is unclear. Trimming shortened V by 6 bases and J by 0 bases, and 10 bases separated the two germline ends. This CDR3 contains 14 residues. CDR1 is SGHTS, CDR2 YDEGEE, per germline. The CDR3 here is CASIIRVAKNIQYF. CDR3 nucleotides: TGTGCCAGCATCATCAGAGTAGCCAAAAACATTCAGTACTTC.

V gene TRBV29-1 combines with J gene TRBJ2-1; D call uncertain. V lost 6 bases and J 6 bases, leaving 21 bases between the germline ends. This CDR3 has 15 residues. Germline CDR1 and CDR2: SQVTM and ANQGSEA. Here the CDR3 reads CSVARVLGRFNEQFF. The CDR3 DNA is TGCAGCGTCGCTCGGGTATTAGGACGGTTCAATGAGCAGTTCTTC.